This T cell receptor (beta chain) was recorded in a study of shared clonotypes between healthy human individuals (dated by TCRdb to the early 2020s). Turning to the overall study: A few men and two women, aged 18 to 49 years, made up the cohort. For each donor, three plates each were used for CD4 naive and CD4 memory, two plates were used for CD8 naive, and one plate was used for CD8 memory. The study deeply sequenced blood TCR repertoires of roughly five healthy adults to estimate repertoire size and the extent of clonotype sharing between individuals. Libraries were prepared and TCR repertoires were sequenced by different laboratories using diverse techniques, in order to increase sequencing depth and limit assay-specific biases. Per donor, leukapheresis produced somewhere between about 0.85 and 9.5 billion PBMCs.

Donors were healthy HIV-negative adults with no recently reported acute infections or vaccinations. Every donor was a Caucasian adult residing in Nashville, Tennessee, USA. CD4+ T cells were enriched by magnetic negative selection, after which naive cells were positively selected on CD45RA and the negative fraction was taken as the memory subset. Blood was obtained by leukapheresis, after which PBMCs were separated by Ficoll-Histopaque density gradient centrifugation and cryopreserved in liquid nitrogen vapor phase. Analytical flow cytometry was used to check the purity and quantity of every magnetically sorted T cell population. Genomic DNA was isolated from every sorted fraction and measured by UV absorbance on a Nanodrop 2000c. The CDR3 measures 17 amino acids from cysteine to phenylalanine. Just the 51-base CDR3 DNA is kept, in frame starting at base 1. Reading the germline V gene (reference sequence) gives CDR1 SGHNT and CDR2 YYREEE. Relative to germline, V is missing 1 base and J is missing 0 bases, with 6 bases of the junction outside any gene match.

This clone was picked up one time. The specificity of this receptor is unknown. Qualities for individual bases were not recorded, and no much larger clone is one base off. On the study overall, not on this receptor specifically: Sampling was restricted to blood, and TCR repertoires in tissue are likely to differ from TCR repertoires in blood. Estimated clonotype richness was generally larger for naive than for memory subsets. Based on pairwise subsampling, the degree of clonotype sharing among donors was expected to be affected by sequencing depth. Sharing across several donors was observed for about 5% of naive CD4, about 4% of naive CD8, 2% to 2.5% of memory CD4, and approximately 0.41% of memory CD8 clonotypes. Rarefaction of sorted-subset datasets indicated incomplete sequencing despite the large sequencing depth. Because the study included a small number of donors, the genetic and exposure-history diversity represented was limited. Clonotypes shared by all four sorted-subset donors showed higher generation probabilities than non-shared clonotypes.

TCR CDR3 regions were amplified from genomic DNA by multiplex PCR using the deep immunoSEQ assay. Genomic DNA extracted from each cell subset was distributed evenly over all wells of several immunoSEQ 96-well plates, and each plate served as one replicate. For sorted subsets, each replicate PCR was loaded with about 0.2 ug genomic DNA, equivalent to some 31,000 T cell genomes. Purified libraries were measured with a Qubit 3.0 fluorometer, size-checked on a Bioanalyzer 2100, and measured again with the KAPA Library Quantification kit. A separate single-read 150-cycle Illumina NextSeq 550 flow cell was used to sequence each immunoSEQ 96-well plate. The study's own analysis went as follows. Because the immunoSEQ output held only junctional sequences and lacked quality scores, the filtering could not match the filtering applied to full-length reads. To assign V/J genes and CDR3, sequences were annotated using PyIR, a Python wrapper for IgBLAST v1.9, with IMGT germline references. Any read was removed if the V/J assignment was weak (E-value above 1e-6), the CDR3 was missing, or the read contained stop codons, out-of-frame junctions, or ambiguous translated residues. A V3J clonotype was defined by an identical inferred V gene, J gene, and CDR3 amino acid sequence. To compute the percentage overlap between repertoires, the number of shared unique clonotypes was divided by the size of the smaller repertoire. Repertoire richness was assessed with RTK rarefaction, the Chao1 estimator, and Recon v2.1 estimates of unobserved clonotypes. OLGA was used to compute generation probabilities for all TCRbeta clonotypes that the gDNA method yielded from a few donors. As stored in TCRdb, this immuneACCESS dataset retains in-frame rearrangements with V and J assigned. A fraction of the clones does not appear; measured against another copy, unresolved V genes explain less than half of the discrepancy, and the remainder lacks a known reason. That table gives V, J and clone size, and the DNA gave D and trimming. A total of more than 2 million clones appear in this sample, around 95% of them only once. 0.1% to 0.15% of the sample comes from the top ten.

The sample taken for sequencing was naive CD4+ T cells sorted from blood. What the cell subset or site label conveys for this sample: CD45RA+ positively selected. The origin of this receptor is a man aged 18 to 29 in good health. The receptor chain draws on TRBV5-4 and TRBJ2-2; 7 bases in the junction line up with TRBD1. In nucleotide form, the sequence is TGTGCCAGCAGCTTGTATCGGCAGGGGGCGAACACCGGGGAGCTGTTTTTT. It encodes CASSLYRQGANTGELFF.